This T cell receptor beta chain stems from a study of T cells expressing NK-cell markers. General study findings and limits: Whether the expanded NKG2C+ T cell clones recognized HCMV remained unclear.

The authors made TCR beta cDNA libraries by 5'RACE template switching. This switching added a universal primer site and UMIs. One entry per CDR3 protein, without DNA, is what TCRdb gives after re-calling the 5' RACE reads. The sample's table shows 550,000 to 600,000 distinct CDR3 sequences. Turning to this clonotype: The antigen remains undetermined.

CDR3 size: 15 residues. The chain is built from TRBV12-3 or TRBV12-4 and TRBJ1-2. The material sequenced was blood T cells: a sorted CD56 or NKG2C T cell subset, CD4+ or CD8+ T cells, or bulk PBMC T cells (not recorded which). This sequence originates from a man aged 18 to 30 in good health. This chain's CDR3 is CASSFGIGGGYGYTF.